This TCR beta chain was sequenced for a study of vaccination and CD4 T cells after COVID-19. Study-wide background: Participants got two doses of BNT162b2 or mRNA-1273 vaccine. Study results and limitations: Researchers report that 304 of 307 vaccine-specific clones in convalescent patients proved spike mono-reactive.

Treatment given: approximately 11-day PBMC culture with coronavirus spike peptide pools or control peptides (ViraFEST assay). Cultured CD4+ T-cell DNA underwent Oncomine TCR Beta short-read sequencing. The source of extracted genomic DNA was cultured CD4+ T cells. Each CDR3 protein gets one entry after TCRdb re-called the PCR reads with MiXCR. The sample lists 8,000 to 8,500 distinct CDR3 sequences; 55% to 70% were seen once. This clonotype was seen a single time. What it binds is not known. Germline-derived CDR1 and CDR2 are SGHTA and FQGNSA. V trimming: 2 bases; J trimming: 4 bases; junction bases outside the gene matches: 4. There are 15 residues in the CDR3.

Sequencing was performed on CD4+ T cells from blood, cultured in vitro. This sequence was found in a human donor who had recovered from COVID-19. The rearrangement joins TRBV7-2 to TRBJ2-2; the match to TRBD2 covers 7 bases. Written as DNA, the CDR3 is TGTGCCAGCAGCTTACTGGGGGGGGGCACCGGGGAGCTGTTTTTT. Its translation: CASSLLGGGTGELFF.